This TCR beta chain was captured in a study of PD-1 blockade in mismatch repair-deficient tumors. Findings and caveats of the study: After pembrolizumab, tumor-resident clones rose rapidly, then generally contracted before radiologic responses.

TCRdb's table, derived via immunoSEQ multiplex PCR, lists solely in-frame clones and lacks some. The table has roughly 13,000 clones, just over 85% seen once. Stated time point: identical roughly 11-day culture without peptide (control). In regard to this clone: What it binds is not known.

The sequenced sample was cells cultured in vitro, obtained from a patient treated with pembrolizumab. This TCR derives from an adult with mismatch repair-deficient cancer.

CDR3 in amino acids: CASQNGVRRGNTEAFF. The CDR3, as DNA: TGTGCCAGCCAGAATGGGGTTAGAAGGGGGAACACTGAAGCTTTCTTT. The V call is TRBV18, the J call TRBJ1-1; TRBD1 might be the D (5 bases). The V gene lost 8 bases and the J gene lost 1 base, with 20 bases spanning the gap. The germline V gene encodes CDR1 KGHSH and CDR2 LQKENI. This CDR3 spans 16 amino acids.